The clone carrying this T cell receptor beta chain showed up just a few times. Unique molecular identifier tags were affixed to discrete cDNA molecules. TCRdb re-derived calls from the 5' RACE reads in MiXCR, one entry per CDR3 protein. The table records roughly 75,000 distinct CDR3 sequences, around 9.9% of them present only once. These data are taken from a study of early T cells in non-severe SARS-CoV-2 infection. Germline V CDR1 and CDR2: ENHRY, SYGVKD. This CDR3 is built from 14 residues. V dropped 6 bases and J dropped 8; count of bases not matched to a gene: 9. The sample was whole blood. This TCR was sampled from an adult who was a healthcare worker with PCR-confirmed SARS-CoV-2 infection or an uninfected control (not recorded which). The chain recombines TRBV10-3 with TRBJ2-1, with TRBD2 identical over 8 bases. CDR3 protein: CAIRERESHYEQFF. The CDR3 bases are TGTGCCATCAGAGAGCGGGAGTCCCACTATGAGCAGTTCTTC.